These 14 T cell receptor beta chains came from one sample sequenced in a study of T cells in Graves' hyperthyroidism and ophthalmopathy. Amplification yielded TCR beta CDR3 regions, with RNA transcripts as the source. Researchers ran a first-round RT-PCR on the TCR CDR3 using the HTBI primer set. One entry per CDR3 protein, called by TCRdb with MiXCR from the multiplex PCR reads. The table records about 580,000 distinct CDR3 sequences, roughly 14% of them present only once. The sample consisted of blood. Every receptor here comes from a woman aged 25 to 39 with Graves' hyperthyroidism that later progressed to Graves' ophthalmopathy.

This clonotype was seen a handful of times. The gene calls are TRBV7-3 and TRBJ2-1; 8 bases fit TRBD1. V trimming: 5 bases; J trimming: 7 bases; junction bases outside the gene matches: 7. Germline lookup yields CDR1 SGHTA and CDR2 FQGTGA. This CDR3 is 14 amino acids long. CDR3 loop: CASSDAGGANEQFF. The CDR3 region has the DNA TGTGCCAGCAGCGACGCAGGGGGCGCGAATGAGCAGTTCTTC.

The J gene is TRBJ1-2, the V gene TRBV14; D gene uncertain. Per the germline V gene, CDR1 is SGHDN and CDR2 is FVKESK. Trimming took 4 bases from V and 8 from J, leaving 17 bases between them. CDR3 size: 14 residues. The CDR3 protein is CASSREGGPRGYTF. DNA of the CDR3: TGTGCCAGCAGCCGGGAGGGAGGGCCTAGGGGCTACACCTTC.

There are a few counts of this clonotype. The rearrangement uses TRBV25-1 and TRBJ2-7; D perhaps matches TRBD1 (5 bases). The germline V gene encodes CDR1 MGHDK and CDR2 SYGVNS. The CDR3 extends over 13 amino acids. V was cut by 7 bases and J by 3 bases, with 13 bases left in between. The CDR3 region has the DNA TGTGCCAGCACAGAGGACAATAACTACGAGCAGTACTTC. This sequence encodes CASTEDNNYEQYF.

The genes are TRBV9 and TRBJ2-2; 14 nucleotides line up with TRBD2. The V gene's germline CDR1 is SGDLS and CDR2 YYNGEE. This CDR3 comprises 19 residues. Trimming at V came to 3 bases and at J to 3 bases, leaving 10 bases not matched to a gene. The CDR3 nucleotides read TGTGCCAGCAGCGATCCCGGGACTAGCGGGAGTTCCGACACCGGGGAGCTGTTTTTT. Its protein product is CASSDPGTSGSSDTGELFF.

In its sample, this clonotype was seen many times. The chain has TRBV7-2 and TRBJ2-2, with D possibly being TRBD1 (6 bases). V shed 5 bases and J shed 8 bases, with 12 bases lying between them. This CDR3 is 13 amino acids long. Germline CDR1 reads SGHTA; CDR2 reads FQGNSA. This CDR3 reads CASSQQGVGELFF. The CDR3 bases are TGTGCCAGCAGCCAACAGGGAGTGGGGGAGCTGTTTTTT. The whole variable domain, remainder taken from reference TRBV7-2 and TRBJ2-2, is GAGVSQSPSNKVTEKGKDVELRCDPISGHTALYWYRQSLGQGLEFLIYFQGNSAPDKSGLPSDRFSAERTGGSVSTLTIQRTQQEDSAVYLCASSQQGVGELFFGEGSRLTVL.

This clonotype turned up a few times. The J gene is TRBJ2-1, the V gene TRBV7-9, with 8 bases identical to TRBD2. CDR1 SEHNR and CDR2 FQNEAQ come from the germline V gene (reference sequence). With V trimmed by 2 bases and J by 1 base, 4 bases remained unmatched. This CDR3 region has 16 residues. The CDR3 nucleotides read TGTGCCAGCAGCTTATGGGGACTAGAATCCTACAATGAGCAGTTCTTC. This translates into CASSLWGLESYNEQFF.

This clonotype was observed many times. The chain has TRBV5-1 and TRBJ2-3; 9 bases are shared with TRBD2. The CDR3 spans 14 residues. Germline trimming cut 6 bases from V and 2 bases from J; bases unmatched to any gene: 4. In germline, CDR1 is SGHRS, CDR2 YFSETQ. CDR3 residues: CASKREVNTDTQYF. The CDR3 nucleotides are TGCGCCAGCAAGCGGGAGGTGAACACAGATACGCAGTATTTT.

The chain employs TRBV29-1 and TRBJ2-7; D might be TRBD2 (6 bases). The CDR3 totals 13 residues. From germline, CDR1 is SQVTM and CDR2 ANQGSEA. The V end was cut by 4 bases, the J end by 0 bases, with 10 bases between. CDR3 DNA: TGCAGCGTTGTCGAAGCGGGCTCCTACGAGCAGTACTTC. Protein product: CSVVEAGSYEQYF.

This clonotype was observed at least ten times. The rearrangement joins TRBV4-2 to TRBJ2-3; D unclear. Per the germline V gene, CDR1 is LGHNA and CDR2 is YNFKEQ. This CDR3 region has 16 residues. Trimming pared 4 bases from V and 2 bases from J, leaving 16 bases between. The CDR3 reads CASSPKGFKDTDTQYF. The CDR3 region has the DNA TGTGCCAGCAGCCCGAAGGGATTTAAGGACACAGATACGCAGTATTTT.

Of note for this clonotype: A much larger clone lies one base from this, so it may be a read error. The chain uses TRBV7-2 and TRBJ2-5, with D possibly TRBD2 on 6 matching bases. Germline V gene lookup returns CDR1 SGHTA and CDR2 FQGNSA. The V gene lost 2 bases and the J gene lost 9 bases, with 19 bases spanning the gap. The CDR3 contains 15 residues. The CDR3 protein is CASSLLVGLRESQYF. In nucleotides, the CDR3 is TGTGCCAGCAGCTTACTCGTCGGGCTACGGGAGTCCCAGTACTTC.

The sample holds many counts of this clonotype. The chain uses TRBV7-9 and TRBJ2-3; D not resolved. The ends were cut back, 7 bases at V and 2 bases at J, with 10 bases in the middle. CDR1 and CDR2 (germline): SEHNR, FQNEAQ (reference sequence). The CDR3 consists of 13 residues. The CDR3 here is CASTQLPTDTQYF. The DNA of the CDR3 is TGTGCCAGCACCCAACTACCCACAGATACGCAGTATTTT.

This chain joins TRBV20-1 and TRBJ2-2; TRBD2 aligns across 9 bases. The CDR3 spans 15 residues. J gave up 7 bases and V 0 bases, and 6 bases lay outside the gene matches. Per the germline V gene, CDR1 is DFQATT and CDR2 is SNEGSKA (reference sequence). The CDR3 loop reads CSARDSQRGDGELFF. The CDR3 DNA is TGCAGTGCTAGAGATTCGCAGCGGGGGGACGGGGAGCTGTTTTTT.

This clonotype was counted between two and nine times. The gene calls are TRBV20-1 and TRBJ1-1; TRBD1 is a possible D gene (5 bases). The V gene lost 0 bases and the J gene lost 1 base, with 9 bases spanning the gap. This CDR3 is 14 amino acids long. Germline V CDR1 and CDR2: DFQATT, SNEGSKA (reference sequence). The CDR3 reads CSARDRGGNTEAFF. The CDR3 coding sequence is TGCAGTGCTAGAGATCGGGGGGGGAACACTGAAGCTTTCTTT.

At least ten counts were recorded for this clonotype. The CDR3: CASTYNRASGTEAFF. In nucleotides, the CDR3 is TGTGCCAGCACCTATAACCGGGCCTCGGGTACTGAAGCTTTCTTT. The rearrangement uses TRBV7-2 and TRBJ1-1; unclear D gene. Germline CDR1 SGHTA, CDR2 FQGNSA. Trimming shortened V by 7 bases and J by 5 bases, and 20 bases separated the two germline ends. The CDR3 is 15 amino acids.